This is a list of T cell receptor beta chains from one sample in a study of cytomegalovirus exposure and HLA in healthy donors. Assay used: immunoSEQ multiplex PCR; TCRdb lists only in-frame clones, some missing. The table records 95,000 to 150,000 clones, approximately 65% of them present only once. Sequencing used PBMCs. These receptors all come from a man aged 18 to 30 in good health and CMV-seronegative. CDR3s include the opening cysteine and the closing phenylalanine or tryptophan. A D gene is named only where the DNA matches it firmly. Only part of the rows carry a size: once, few, many, or a class if the clone is expanded.

12	-	TRBV10-3	TRBD1	TRBJ2-1	TGTGCCTCGGCCTCAGGGGGCAATGAGCAGTTCTTC	CASASGGNEQFF
17	-	TRBV9	TRBD2	TRBJ2-2	TGTGCCAGCAGCGTAGTCTCACTAGCGGAGAACACCGGGGAGCTGTTTTTT	CASSVVSLAENTGELFF
11	-	TRBV6-5	-	TRBJ2-5	TGTGCCAGCGCGGGGTTGGGGACCCAGTACTTC	CASAGLGTQYF
13	-	TRBV10-1	-	TRBJ1-2	TGCGCCAGCAGTGAGCAGGGTAACTATGGCTACACCTTC	CASSEQGNYGYTF
15	-	TRBV2	-	TRBJ2-2	TGTGCCAGCAGTGCAGTTCAAGGGGTCGCCGGGGAGCTGTTTTTT	CASSAVQGVAGELFF
18	-	TRBV28	TRBD2	TRBJ2-7	TGTGCCAGCAGTTTATTATCGATAGCGGGAGGAAAATCCTACGAGCAGTACTTC	CASSLLSIAGGKSYEQYF
14	-	TRBV5-1	TRBD1	TRBJ1-1	TGCGCCAGCAGCTTGACCGGGACAGCTAAAGAAGCTTTCTTT	CASSLTGTAKEAFF
15	-	TRBV6-5	TRBD1	TRBJ1-6	TGTGCCAGCAGTTATGAGGGGGCATCGCGTTCACCCCTCCACTTT	CASSYEGASRSPLHF
16	-	TRBV5-1	-	TRBJ2-1	TGCGCCAGCAGCTTGGCCTCATCCATACTAGGGAATGAGCAGTTCTTC	CASSLASSILGNEQFF
16	-	TRBV9	TRBD2	TRBJ2-2	TGTGCCAGCAGCGTAGCCAGCGGGATGAACACCGGGGAGCTGTTTTTT	CASSVASGMNTGELFF
14	-	TRBV6-5	-	TRBJ2-7	TGTGCCAGCAGGTGGAGGACTCCCTCCTACGAGCAGTACTTC	CASRWRTPSYEQYF
13	-	TRBV2	TRBD1	TRBJ2-7	TGTGCCAGCAGAACCGGGACAGAATACGAGCAGTACTTC	CASRTGTEYEQYF
14	-	TRBV15	TRBD1	TRBJ1-5	TGTGCCACCAGATTGGGACAGATAAATCAGCCCCAGCATTTT	CATRLGQINQPQHF
14	-	TRBV30	-	TRBJ1-2	TGTGCCTGGAAACGGGTACAGGGCGGGTATGGCTACACCTTC	CAWKRVQGGYGYTF
15	few	TRBV25-1	TRBD1	TRBJ2-7	TGTGCCAGCAGTGTAACAGGGGAGTGGTCGTACGAGCAGTACTTC	CASSVTGEWSYEQYF
15	few	TRBV19	-	TRBJ2-3	TGTGCCAGTAGGAAGGCGGGCCAAGATAGGGATACGCAGTATTTT	CASRKAGQDRDTQYF
12	-	TRBV10-3	TRBD1	TRBJ2-1	TGTGCCATCAAAGGACAGGGCGATGAGCAGTTCTTC	CAIKGQGDEQFF
16	-	TRBV6-5	-	TRBJ2-7	TGTGCCAGCAGTTACTATCCAGGGCCCAACTCCTACGAGCAGTACTTC	CASSYYPGPNSYEQYF
17	few	TRBV28	TRBD1	TRBJ1-2	TGTGCCAGCAGTCCTGACACGGGACAGCCTTATGTTCTCGGCTACACCTTC	CASSPDTGQPYVLGYTF
15	-	TRBV5-4	TRBD1	TRBJ1-4	TGTGCCAGCAGCTTCGGAGGACAGGGTACTGAAAAACTGTTTTTT	CASSFGGQGTEKLFF
12	-	TRBV7-2	-	TRBJ2-7	TGTGCCAGCAGCTTAAGCGGGTACGAGCAGTACTTC	CASSLSGYEQYF
15	-	TRBV4-2	-	TRBJ1-3	TGTGCCAGCAGCCAAGACAGGGTAAATGGAAACACCATATATTTT	CASSQDRVNGNTIYF
14	-	TRBV7-2	-	TRBJ1-2	TGTGCCAGCAGCACACCGAGGGATCCCTATGGCTACACCTTC	CASSTPRDPYGYTF
12	-	TRBV10-3	TRBD1	TRBJ1-1	TGTGCCACCGTCGGGGACAGGGGTAAAGCTTTCTTT	CATVGDRGKAFF
14	-	TRBV6-1	-	TRBJ1-1	TGTGCCAGCAGTTCGTGGGGGGGGCGTACTGAAGCTTTCTTT	CASSSWGGRTEAFF
11	-	TRBV20-1	-	TRBJ1-5	TGCAGTGCTCGAGCGGGTCAGCCCCAGCATTTT	CSARAGQPQHF
14	-	TRBV6-5	-	TRBJ2-7	TGTGCCAGCAGGGGAGGGGACAGGTACTACGAGCAGTACTTC	CASRGGDRYYEQYF
13	-	TRBV2	TRBD1	TRBJ1-2	TGTGCCACCCCGACAGGGGAGGTTAATGGCTACACCTTC	CATPTGEVNGYTF
15	-	TRBV29-1	TRBD1	TRBJ1-1	TGCAGCGTTGAACCAGGGGGTCTTATGAACACTGAAGCTTTCTTT	CSVEPGGLMNTEAFF
14	-	TRBV5-4	TRBD1	TRBJ1-1	TGTGCCAGCAGCCCAGGACAGGGGAATACTGAAGCTTTCTTT	CASSPGQGNTEAFF
12	few	TRBV19	-	TRBJ1-2	TGTGCCAGTAGCCCTCCTAACTATGGCTACACCTTC	CASSPPNYGYTF
15	-	TRBV29-1	TRBD1	TRBJ2-5	TGCAGCGTTATACCGCCGGACAGGGGATCAGAGACCCAGTACTTC	CSVIPPDRGSETQYF
15	-	TRBV27	-	TRBJ1-4	TGTGCCAGCAGTTCCCGGGTCCGGAGGAGTGAAAAACTGTTTTTT	CASSSRVRRSEKLFF
13	-	TRBV29-1	TRBD1	TRBJ2-5	TGCAGCCTAACAGGGGGCGGAGGGGAGACCCAGTACTTC	CSLTGGGGETQYF
15	-	TRBV5-5	TRBD2	TRBJ2-7	TGTGCCAGCAGCCCCCCAGCGGGCGGGGGGATCGAGCAGTACTTC	CASSPPAGGGIEQYF
13	-	TRBV7-9	-	TRBJ1-2	TGTGCCAGCAGCCAAGGGACTGCAAATGGCTACACCTTC	CASSQGTANGYTF
11	-	TRBV9	-	TRBJ1-2	TGTGCCAGCAGCGCCCGGTATGGCTACACCTTC	CASSARYGYTF
12	few	TRBV19	TRBD2	TRBJ2-1	TGTGCCAGTAGTGGGGGGGTCTATGAGCAGTTCTTC	CASSGGVYEQFF
15	few	TRBV19	TRBD2	TRBJ2-7	TGTGCCTCCGGACTAGCGGGGGGGCCCCCCTACGAGCAGTACTTC	CASGLAGGPPYEQYF
15	-	TRBV11-2	-	TRBJ2-1	TGTGCCAGCAGCTTTGGGGGCGGAAACTACAATGAGCAGTTCTTC	CASSFGGGNYNEQFF
14	-	TRBV10-1	TRBD1	TRBJ1-1	TGCGCCAGCAGTGAAGGGACAGGACGAAGGTGGGCTTTCTTT	CASSEGTGRRWAFF
15	-	TRBV5-4	TRBD2	TRBJ2-7	TGTGCCAGCAGCTCGGCCGGAGCGGGGGGTTACGAGCAGTACTTC	CASSSAGAGGYEQYF
17	few	TRBV30	-	TRBJ1-5	TGTGCCTGGAGTGGCGACAGATTCTCCTATAGCAATCAGCCCCAGCATTTT	CAWSGDRFSYSNQPQHF
16	-	TRBV28	TRBD2	TRBJ2-5	TGTGCCAGCAGTCCAGGACTAGCGGGGTCGCAAGAGACCCAGTACTTC	CASSPGLAGSQETQYF
15	-	TRBV5-1	-	TRBJ1-1	TGCGCCAGCAGCACTATTCCAGGAGGTCACACTGAAGCTTTCTTT	CASSTIPGGHTEAFF
14	-	TRBV28	TRBD1	TRBJ1-1	TGTGCCAGCAGGTACAGGGGTTCCGAACCTGAAGCTTTCTTT	CASRYRGSEPEAFF
16	few	TRBV15	TRBD1	TRBJ1-2	TGTGCCACCAGCCCCCAGGAGGCCAGGGGGATCTATGGCTACACCTTC	CATSPQEARGIYGYTF
14	-	TRBV11-2	TRBD1	TRBJ2-1	TGTGCCAGCAGCTCGGACAGGGTCTACAATGAGCAGTTCTTC	CASSSDRVYNEQFF
16	-	TRBV10-2	TRBD2	TRBJ2-4	TGCGCCAGCAGTGAGAATAGCGGGGGTTCGGGAAACATTCAGTACTTC	CASSENSGGSGNIQYF